Listed below are T cell receptor beta chains from one sample, sequenced in a study of identical twins. TCRdb re-called the 5' RACE reads through MiXCR, storing one row per CDR3 protein. The table shows about 720,000 distinct CDR3 sequences, with less than 10% occurring only once. These data were likewise used in another study, on yellow fever vaccine responses in identical twins.

Sequencing was performed on PBMCs. Receptors were obtained from a woman in her late teens or twenties in good health. Each CDR3 is given with its conserved first and last residue. A D gene is named only where the DNA matches it firmly. A row's size may be missing; if present it is once, few, many or a size class.

>TRBJ1-1|many|TRBV2|TRBD1
CASRADRETEAFF
TGTGCCAGCAGGGCGGACAGGGAAACTGAAGCTTTCTTT
>TRBJ1-6|many|TRBV12-3/TRBV12-4|.
CASSLGQNHSPLHF
TGTGCCAGCAGTTTAGGACAGAATCATTCACCCCTCCACTTT
>TRBJ2-2|.|TRBV3-1|.
CASSQDCGKAGELFF
TGTGCCAGCAGCCAAGATTGCGGGAAGGCCGGGGAGCTGTTTTTT
>TRBJ2-7|.|TRBV6-2/TRBV6-3|TRBD2
CASSDLTWTSGYYEQYF
TGTGCCAGCAGTGATCTAACTTGGACTAGCGGGTACTACGAGCAGTACTTC
>TRBJ2-5|many|TRBV29-1|.
CSVLILSLETQYF
TGCAGCGTCCTGATTTTGAGTTTGGAGACCCAGTACTTC
>TRBJ2-5|.|TRBV6-1|TRBD1
CASSAGGAWPEETQYF
TGTGCCAGCAGTGCAGGGGGCGCGTGGCCCGAAGAGACCCAGTACTTC
>TRBJ2-3|few|TRBV28|.
CASLDFTLTAQYF
TGTGCCAGCCTGGACTTCACCCTCACCGCGCAGTATTTT
>TRBJ1-4|many|TRBV12-3/TRBV12-4|.
CASSLQGGEKLFF
TGTGCCAGCAGTTTACAGGGCGGTGAAAAACTGTTTTTT
>TRBJ2-3|.|TRBV11-3|.
CASSPGGRDTQYF
TGTGCCAGCAGCCCCGGGGGTCGGGATACGCAGTATTTT
>TRBJ2-7|many|TRBV6-2/TRBV6-3|.
CASSYRDSYEQYF
TGTGCCAGCAGTTATAGGGACTCCTACGAGCAGTACTTC
>TRBJ2-3|.|TRBV27|TRBD2
CASSSALAGEVQYF
TGTGCCAGCAGTTCGGCACTAGCGGGGGAGGTGCAGTATTTT
>TRBJ1-2|few|TRBV14|.
CASSQEEGISLYGYTF
TGTGCCAGCAGCCAAGAAGAGGGGATAAGTCTTTATGGCTACACCTTC
>TRBJ1-2|.|TRBV11-2|.
CASSLAGFGGYTF
TGTGCCAGCAGCTTAGCAGGGTTTGGTGGCTACACCTTC
>TRBJ2-1|many|TRBV6-2/TRBV6-3|TRBD2
CASSYGLAGDYNEQFF
TGTGCCAGCAGTTACGGTCTAGCGGGAGACTACAATGAGCAGTTCTTC
>TRBJ2-5|.|TRBV4-3|.
CASSQGIRGSAEETQYF
TGCGCCAGCAGCCAAGGGATAAGGGGGTCCGCAGAAGAGACCCAGTACTTC
>TRBJ2-2|few|TRBV29-1|.
CSVAGRGRELFF
TGCAGCGTTGCAGGGCGGGGGCGGGAGCTGTTTTTT
>TRBJ2-1|few|TRBV29-1|.
CSVDRDAYNEQFF
TGCAGCGTTGACCGGGATGCCTACAATGAGCAGTTCTTC
>TRBJ2-5|.|TRBV5-1|.
CASSPRTATQETQYF
TGCGCCAGCAGCCCACGGACAGCCACCCAAGAGACCCAGTACTTC
>TRBJ2-5|many|TRBV24-1|TRBD1
CATSDARGPSETQYF
TGTGCCACCAGTGATGCTAGGGGGCCTTCGGAGACCCAGTACTTC
>TRBJ2-3|many|TRBV20-1|.
CSARYGGVDTQYF
TGCAGTGCTAGATACGGCGGGGTAGATACGCAGTATTTT
>TRBJ2-1|many|TRBV12-3/TRBV12-4|TRBD1
CASSLPDRLYNEQFF
TGTGCCAGCAGCCTACCGGACAGGCTATACAATGAGCAGTTCTTC
>TRBJ1-1|few|TRBV29-1|.
CSVEPGSEAFF
TGCAGCGTTGAGCCGGGGAGTGAAGCTTTCTTT
>TRBJ2-1|.|TRBV6-4|TRBD2
CASSDVPGTSGSGEQFF
TGTGCCAGCAGTGACGTCCCCGGGACTAGCGGGAGTGGTGAGCAGTTCTTC
>TRBJ2-7|few|TRBV24-1|TRBD2
CATSGPSTSGQYEQYF
TGTGCCACCAGTGGTCCTTCGACTAGCGGGCAATACGAGCAGTACTTC
>TRBJ2-1|.|TRBV29-1|.
CSVSEPGSLDEQFF
TGCAGCGTTTCAGAACCTGGTAGTTTAGATGAGCAGTTCTTC
>TRBJ2-3|.|TRBV5-1|.
CASSLQGQDPDTQYF
TGCGCCAGCAGCTTACAGGGTCAAGACCCAGATACGCAGTATTTT
>TRBJ1-2|.|TRBV29-1|.
CSALRAGSAGYTF
TGCAGCGCGCTAAGGGCAGGGAGTGCTGGCTACACCTTC
>TRBJ2-5|few|TRBV12-3/TRBV12-4|TRBD1
CASSKTGVIVQETQYF
TGTGCCAGCAGTAAGACAGGGGTCATAGTACAAGAGACCCAGTACTTC
>TRBJ2-7|many|TRBV5-1|.
CASRDLKEEQYF
TGCGCCAGCCGGGACTTAAAAGAAGAGCAGTACTTC
>TRBJ2-2|many|TRBV29-1|.
CSVEDLVGETGELFF
TGCAGCGTTGAAGATCTAGTCGGCGAGACCGGGGAGCTGTTTTTT
>TRBJ2-7|many|TRBV29-1|TRBD2
CSVERGAGVFHF
TGCAGCGTTGAGAGGGGTGCGGGGGTATTTCACTTC
>TRBJ2-1|few|TRBV3-1|.
CASGPEIAVYNEQFF
TGTGCCAGCGGCCCGGAAATAGCGGTTTACAATGAGCAGTTCTTC
>TRBJ2-5|.|TRBV7-3|.
CASSSASEETQYF
TGTGCCAGCAGCTCGGCTAGCGAGGAGACCCAGTACTTC
>TRBJ2-1|few|TRBV6-5|TRBD2
CASSYSGTSSYNEQFF
TGTGCCAGCAGTTATAGCGGGACGAGCTCCTACAATGAGCAGTTCTTC
>TRBJ2-5|.|TRBV18|.
CASSPLLGGEETQYF
TGTGCCAGCTCACCCCTCCTGGGAGGAGAAGAGACCCAGTACTTC